This TCR beta chain stems from a study of T cell responses to AZD1222 COVID-19 vaccine. The assay was immunoSEQ multiplex PCR, and TCRdb's table has in-frame clones only and misses some. Of under 130,000 clones in the sample, nearly 90% were seen once. Notes on the study in general: Spike-spanning, vaccine-associated CD4 TCRs were dominant at 160-218 and 743-854.

Timing groups of about 4 and about 12 weeks for second doses were pooled. Comments on this clone: Its antigen remains unidentified.

The material was peripheral blood, obtained 28 days after the second AZD1222 dose. The TCR sequence derives from an adult who received the AZD1222 COVID-19 vaccine.

The CDR3 DNA is TGTGCCATCAGGCCGACTACCCAGCGCACAGATACGCAGTATTTT. Protein sequence: CAIRPTTQRTDTQYF. The J gene is TRBJ2-3, the V gene TRBV10-3; D may be TRBD2 (5 bases). The CDR3 totals 15 residues. Trimming left V 6 bases short and J 1 base short, with 14 bases between. In germline, CDR1 is ENHRY, CDR2 SYGVKD.